A selection of T cell receptor beta chains follows, all from one sample in a study of cytomegalovirus exposure and HLA in healthy donors. Profiled with immunoSEQ multiplex PCR; TCRdb holds only in-frame clones, not every one. The sample includes roughly 48,000 clones, 80% to 90% of them seen just once. The sequencing input was PBMCs. The receptors shown here come from a woman aged 25 to 39 in good health and CMV-seronegative. CDR3s include the opening cysteine and the closing phenylalanine or tryptophan. Each record gives: D gene, V gene, clone size, J gene, CDR3 DNA, CDR3 protein. D genes are given only for firm matches. For some rows the clone size is stated as once, few or many, or as a class when expanded; others skip it.

D gene: TRBD1
V gene: TRBV25-1
clone size: .
J gene: TRBJ1-5
CDR3 DNA: TGTGCCAGCAGTGGGGGACAGCTGGGTGAGGGCAATCAGCCCCAGCATTTT
CDR3 protein: CASSGGQLGEGNQPQHF

D gene: .
V gene: TRBV28
clone size: .
J gene: TRBJ2-3
CDR3 DNA: TGTGCCAGCAGTTTAGCGGGGTTCGGAGGAACAGATACGCAGTATTTT
CDR3 protein: CASSLAGFGGTDTQYF

D gene: TRBD1
V gene: TRBV5-6
clone size: .
J gene: TRBJ2-5
CDR3 DNA: TGTGCCAGCAGCTTGGGGGGACAGGGGGGAGAGACCCAGTACTTC
CDR3 protein: CASSLGGQGGETQYF

D gene: .
V gene: TRBV28
clone size: once
J gene: TRBJ2-1
CDR3 DNA: TGTGCCAGCAGTTTAAAAGCTACCAATGAGCAGTTCTTC
CDR3 protein: CASSLKATNEQFF

D gene: .
V gene: TRBV28
clone size: few
J gene: TRBJ2-7
CDR3 DNA: TGTGCCAGCAGTTTAGGGGGGTCTGCGGGGCCTCATCGGGAGCAGTACTTC
CDR3 protein: CASSLGGSAGPHREQYF

D gene: TRBD1
V gene: TRBV4-2
clone size: .
J gene: TRBJ2-1
CDR3 DNA: TGTGCCAGCAGCCAAGTTTTTGGAGGACAGGGGACAGGGGAGCAGTTCTTC
CDR3 protein: CASSQVFGGQGTGEQFF

D gene: .
V gene: TRBV9
clone size: .
J gene: TRBJ2-7
CDR3 DNA: TGTGCCAGCAGCGTAGGACTTGGATCCTACGAGCAGTACTTC
CDR3 protein: CASSVGLGSYEQYF

D gene: TRBD1
V gene: TRBV7-7
clone size: .
J gene: TRBJ2-3
CDR3 DNA: TGTGCTAGCAGCTGGACACAGGGGGATACGCAGTATTTT
CDR3 protein: CASSWTQGDTQYF

D gene: .
V gene: TRBV11-3
clone size: once
J gene: TRBJ2-3
CDR3 DNA: TGTGCCAGCAGCGCCGGTCGGAGCACAGATACGCAGTATTTT
CDR3 protein: CASSAGRSTDTQYF

D gene: TRBD1
V gene: TRBV27
clone size: .
J gene: TRBJ2-5
CDR3 DNA: TGTGCCAGCAGTTTAACAGGACAGGTCCATGAGACCCAGTACTTC
CDR3 protein: CASSLTGQVHETQYF

D gene: TRBD2
V gene: TRBV14
clone size: .
J gene: TRBJ2-1
CDR3 DNA: TGTGCCAGCAGCCAAGGCGGGAGTTACAATGAGCAGTTCTTC
CDR3 protein: CASSQGGSYNEQFF

D gene: .
V gene: TRBV5-1
clone size: once
J gene: TRBJ2-1
CDR3 DNA: TGCGCCAGCAGCTTGGGCCCGGGGAATGAGCAGTTCTTC
CDR3 protein: CASSLGPGNEQFF

D gene: .
V gene: TRBV4-3
clone size: .
J gene: TRBJ1-5
CDR3 DNA: TGCGCCAGCAGCCAGATGCGGGGTAGCAATCAGCCCCAGCATTTT
CDR3 protein: CASSQMRGSNQPQHF

D gene: TRBD1
V gene: TRBV28
clone size: few
J gene: TRBJ1-2
CDR3 DNA: TGTGCCAGCAGTTTGGGACAGGGCGGCTATGGCTACACCTTC
CDR3 protein: CASSLGQGGYGYTF

D gene: .
V gene: TRBV20-1
clone size: .
J gene: TRBJ1-1
CDR3 DNA: TGCAGTTTAGGATGGGCCCGGGAAGCTTTCTTT
CDR3 protein: CSLGWAREAFF

D gene: .
V gene: TRBV7-8
clone size: .
J gene: TRBJ2-6
CDR3 DNA: TGTGCCAGCAGCTTAGCGCTCGATCAGAGATTGGAGGCTGGGGCCAACGTCCTGACTTTC
CDR3 protein: CASSLALDQRLEAGANVLTF

D gene: TRBD1
V gene: TRBV30
clone size: .
J gene: TRBJ1-2
CDR3 DNA: TGTGCCTGGAGTCGCGCACAGGGGGCTGGCTACACCTTC
CDR3 protein: CAWSRAQGAGYTF

D gene: TRBD1
V gene: TRBV30
clone size: .
J gene: TRBJ1-2
CDR3 DNA: TGTGCCTGGGGTGACAGGGATGGCTACACCTTC
CDR3 protein: CAWGDRDGYTF

D gene: TRBD1
V gene: TRBV6-5
clone size: .
J gene: TRBJ2-5
CDR3 DNA: TGTGCCAGCAGTTACACGGACAGGGACGGACGGACCCAGTACTTC
CDR3 protein: CASSYTDRDGRTQYF

D gene: .
V gene: TRBV29-1
clone size: .
J gene: TRBJ1-2
CDR3 DNA: TGCAGCGGAGACACTTCTAACTATGGCTACACCTTC
CDR3 protein: CSGDTSNYGYTF

D gene: .
V gene: TRBV5-1
clone size: .
J gene: TRBJ1-2
CDR3 DNA: TGCGCCAGCAGGGAGGGCGCGGGCTACACCTTC
CDR3 protein: CASREGAGYTF

D gene: TRBD1
V gene: TRBV14
clone size: .
J gene: TRBJ1-1
CDR3 DNA: TGTGCCAGCAGCCACTGGACAGGAGTTAACACTGAAGCTTTCTTT
CDR3 protein: CASSHWTGVNTEAFF

D gene: .
V gene: TRBV5-8
clone size: .
J gene: TRBJ1-5
CDR3 DNA: TGTGCCAGCAGCTTGGTGGGGGCAAGCAATCAGCCCCAGCATTTT
CDR3 protein: CASSLVGASNQPQHF

D gene: .
V gene: TRBV28
clone size: .
J gene: TRBJ2-5
CDR3 DNA: TGTGCCAGCAGGGACAGAACAAAGCGCAAAGAGACCCAGTACTTC
CDR3 protein: CASRDRTKRKETQYF

D gene: .
V gene: TRBV18
clone size: .
J gene: TRBJ2-7
CDR3 DNA: TGTGCCAGCTCCCAATGGGCGGGACCTACCTACGAGCAGTACTTC
CDR3 protein: CASSQWAGPTYEQYF

D gene: TRBD1
V gene: TRBV30
clone size: .
J gene: TRBJ1-3
CDR3 DNA: TGTGCCTGGAAGTGGGGCAGGGGGGTAAACACCATATATTTT
CDR3 protein: CAWKWGRGVNTIYF

D gene: .
V gene: TRBV28
clone size: .
J gene: TRBJ1-5
CDR3 DNA: TGTGCCAGCAGTCCCCCCGGGGGGAGCAATCAGCCCCAGCATTTT
CDR3 protein: CASSPPGGSNQPQHF

D gene: .
V gene: TRBV6-6
clone size: .
J gene: TRBJ2-3
CDR3 DNA: TGTGCCAGCAGTTACCTCCCGACTATACCAGACAATACGCAGTATTTT
CDR3 protein: CASSYLPTIPDNTQYF

D gene: .
V gene: TRBV27
clone size: .
J gene: TRBJ2-6
CDR3 DNA: TGTGCCAGCGGACTCAGCTCTGGGGCCAACGTCCTGACTTTC
CDR3 protein: CASGLSSGANVLTF

D gene: .
V gene: TRBV6-5
clone size: .
J gene: TRBJ1-1
CDR3 DNA: TGTGCCAGCAGTTACTCCGCATACATGAACACTGAAGCTTTCTTT
CDR3 protein: CASSYSAYMNTEAFF

D gene: TRBD1
V gene: TRBV6-1
clone size: .
J gene: TRBJ1-5
CDR3 DNA: TGTGCCAGCAGTGAGCGCACCCCGGACAGGGGAAGCAATCAGCCCCAGCATTTT
CDR3 protein: CASSERTPDRGSNQPQHF

D gene: .
V gene: TRBV5-1
clone size: .
J gene: TRBJ2-7
CDR3 DNA: TGCGCCAGCAGCATGAGTGGTAGCTCCTACGAGCAGTACTTC
CDR3 protein: CASSMSGSSYEQYF

D gene: .
V gene: TRBV11-2
clone size: .
J gene: TRBJ1-5
CDR3 DNA: TGTGCCAGCAGCCCGAGGGATCAGCCCCAGCATTTT
CDR3 protein: CASSPRDQPQHF

D gene: TRBD1
V gene: TRBV29-1
clone size: .
J gene: TRBJ2-1
CDR3 DNA: TGCAGCGTTGAAGATGGGGACAGGGTGGTGTTCTTC
CDR3 protein: CSVEDGDRVVFF

D gene: .
V gene: TRBV11-2
clone size: .
J gene: TRBJ2-1
CDR3 DNA: TGTGCCAGCAGCTACAGTAACAATGAGCAGTTCTTC
CDR3 protein: CASSYSNNEQFF